The next 20 T cell receptor beta chains were all read from a single sample in a study of T cells in Graves' hyperthyroidism and ophthalmopathy. The investigators amplified TCR beta CDR3 regions from RNA transcripts. HTBI primers were the set used in a first-round RT-PCR of the TCR CDR3. MiXCR was run by TCRdb on the multiplex PCR reads, yielding one entry per CDR3 protein. The repertoire holds roughly 100,000 distinct CDR3 sequences, with 40% to 50% as singletons. Material for sequencing was blood. The receptors were gathered from a man aged 35 to 55 with Graves' hyperthyroidism.

The V and J genes are TRBV7-6 and TRBJ2-3; 7 bases line up with TRBD2. Trimming cost V 1 base and J 11 bases; bases outside gene matches: 21. Germline CDR1 SGHVS, CDR2 FNYEAQ. CDR3 length: 18 amino acids. The CDR3 spells CASSLDPGLTSFYNEQYF. The CDR3 nucleotides read TGTGCCAGCAGCTTAGACCCGGGACTAACTTCCTTCTACAATGAGCAGTATTTT.

This clonotype was picked up many times. The V gene is TRBV7-3, the J gene TRBJ2-2, with unresolved D. CDR1 and CDR2 from the germline V gene are SGHTA and FQGTGA. With 5 bases removed from V and 6 bases from J, the gap between germline ends came to 13 bases. The CDR3 has 14 amino acids. For the CDR3, the DNA is TGTGCCAGCAGCCCGTCGGGTGGGGCCGGGGAGCTGTTTTTT. Its protein product is CASSPSGGAGELFF.

The chain couples TRBV4-3 to TRBJ2-5, with TRBD2 matching 9 bases. CDR3 length: 16 residues. V was clipped by 4 bases and J by 4 bases; unmatched bases: 10. The germline V gene has CDR1 LGHNA and CDR2 YSLEER. The CDR3 loop is CASSPGAGGTRETQYF. The CDR3 coding sequence is TGCGCCAGCAGCCCGGGGGCGGGGGGGACGAGAGAGACCCAGTACTTC.

This clonotype came up many times. J is TRBJ1-6 and V is TRBV19; 8 nucleotides match TRBD1. V dropped 5 bases and J dropped 2; count of bases not matched to a gene: 5. This CDR3 region has 16 residues. Looked up from germline, CDR1 is LNHDA and CDR2 is SQIVND (reference sequence). This chain's CDR3 is CASSLTGDAYNSPLHF. Written as DNA, the CDR3 is TGTGCCAGTAGTTTGACAGGGGACGCCTATAATTCACCCCTCCACTTT.

The V and J genes are TRBV2 and TRBJ2-7; no reliable D call. V lost 4 bases and J 6 bases, leaving 10 bases between the germline ends. Germline V gene data show CDR1 as SNHLY and CDR2 as FYNNEI. The CDR3 length is 12 residues. CDR3 in amino acids: CASSGDRVEQYF. Written as DNA, the CDR3 is TGTGCCAGCAGTGGGGATAGGGTCGAGCAGTACTTC.

This clonotype was recorded many times. The chain joins TRBV15 to TRBJ2-6; no clear D. The germline gives CDR1 LNHNV, CDR2 YYDKDF (reference sequence). This CDR3 is built from 16 residues. V was shortened by 0 bases and J by 0 bases, with 6 bases between the two germline ends. In DNA form, the CDR3 reads TGTGCCACCAGCAGAGAGGGTCCCTCTGGGGCCAACGTCCTGACTTTC. This gives the protein CATSREGPSGANVLTF.

This clonotype was seen many times. This chain connects TRBV20-1 to TRBJ1-3; 7 bases agree with TRBD1. The length of the CDR3 is 13 residues. The V and J ends lost 6 bases and 3 bases, in that order; junction bases with no gene match: 5. The germline V gene encodes CDR1 DFQATT and CDR2 SNEGSKA (reference sequence). The CDR3 loop is CSAQQGIGNTIYF. As DNA, the CDR3 is TGCAGTGCCCAACAGGGGATTGGAAACACCATATATTTT.

In its sample, this clonotype was seen many times. The chain is built from TRBV9 and TRBJ1-1; D may be TRBD1 (5 bases). This CDR3 contains 14 residues. Germline-derived CDR1 and CDR2 are SGDLS and YYNGEE. V shed 4 bases and J shed 1 base, with 11 bases lying between them. CDR3 coding DNA: TGTGCCAGCAGCTTACGGGGGGAGAACACTGAAGCTTTCTTT. It translates to CASSLRGENTEAFF.

At least ten counts were recorded for this clonotype. The rearrangement links TRBV2 to TRBJ2-7; TRBD2 aligns across 10 bases. The CDR3 length is 14 residues. CDR1 is SNHLY and CDR2 is FYNNEI in the germline V gene. V lost 4 bases to trimming and J lost 0 bases; unmatched junction nucleotides: 0. This CDR3 is CASSASGGSYEQYF. In nucleotides, the CDR3 is TGTGCCAGCAGTGCTAGCGGGGGCTCCTACGAGCAGTACTTC. Looking up the rest from reference TRBV2 and TRBJ2-7 gives the full variable domain: EPEVTQTPSHQVTQMGQEVILRCVPISNHLYFYWYRQILGQKVEFLVSFYNNEISEKSEIFDDQFSVERPDGSNFTLKIRSTKLEDSAMYFCASSASGGSYEQYFGPGTRLTVT.

The J gene is TRBJ2-7, the V gene TRBV7-3; 8 bases are a match to TRBD1. The V gene end was trimmed by 1 base and the J gene end by 4 bases; junction bases not matched to a gene: 6. This CDR3 contains 15 residues. CDR1 and CDR2 (germline): SGHTA, FQGTGA. CDR3 sequence: CASSLISDRGYEQYF. Here the CDR3 DNA reads TGTGCCAGCAGCTTAATAAGCGACAGGGGTTACGAGCAGTACTTC.

This clonotype was seen many times. This chain uses TRBV12-3 or TRBV12-4 with TRBJ2-7; 7 bases fit TRBD1. The CDR3 length is 14 residues. V lost 8 bases to trimming and J lost 3 bases; unmatched junction nucleotides: 10. In nucleotides, the CDR3 is TGTGCCAGCGGCGTCGGTTGGGACAGCTACGAGCAGTACTTC. Residues: CASGVGWDSYEQYF.

This chain joins TRBV2 and TRBJ2-7; 7 bases fit TRBD1. The CDR3 covers 14 residues. Germline values: CDR1 SNHLY, CDR2 FYNNEI. Losses at the gene ends were 8 bases for V and 3 bases for J; bases not matched to a gene: 10. This chain's CDR3 is CASGLRDSHYEQYF. The DNA of the CDR3 is TGTGCCAGCGGTTTACGGGACAGTCACTACGAGCAGTACTTC.

V gene TRBV5-5 combines with J gene TRBJ2-3; 8 bases line up with TRBD2. The CDR3 sequence is 15 residues long. Germline V gene lookup returns CDR1 SGHKS and CDR2 YYEKEE (reference sequence). The J segment lost 11 bases and the V segment lost 4 bases, leaving 15 bases of the junction unmatched. The CDR3 DNA is TGTGCCAGCAGCATGGGAGCGGGGGCATACAATGAGCAGTATTTT. This sequence encodes CASSMGAGAYNEQYF.

This sequence joins TRBV19 and TRBJ1-6, with D possibly being TRBD1 (5 bases). The CDR3 extends over 15 amino acids. Germline CDR1 is LNHDA and CDR2 is SQIVND (reference sequence). Trimming pared 7 bases from V and 10 bases from J, leaving 20 bases between. In nucleotides, the CDR3 is TGTGCCAGTATTTCCGGTCGGGGGTTCCGCTCACCCCTCCACTTT. Its protein product is CASISGRGFRSPLHF.

With regard to this clonotype: Lacking the conserved final phenylalanine or tryptophan, this CDR3 likely reflects a read error. CDR3 loop: CASGQDKNSPLHL. The CDR3 DNA sequence: TGTGCCAGCGGACAGGATAAAAATTCACCCCTCCACTTG. The V and J genes are TRBV2 and TRBJ1-6; 7 bases align to TRBD1. The ends lost 8 bases at V and 7 bases at J; junction bases unmatched: 5. CDR3 size: 13 residues. Germline loops: CDR1 SNHLY, CDR2 FYNNEI.

This clonotype was counted many times. This chain links TRBV2 with TRBJ1-5, with a weak D call TRBD1 (6 bases). Germline V gene sequence: CDR1 SNHLY, CDR2 FYNNEI. The CDR3 has 16 residues. V was clipped by 1 base and J by 2 bases, with 12 bases between them. The CDR3 loop is CASSEVLGGGNQPQHF. The DNA for the CDR3 is TGTGCCAGCAGTGAAGTTCTGGGGGGCGGCAATCAGCCCCAGCATTTT.

This sequence joins TRBV20-1 and TRBJ1-5, with D possibly matching TRBD1 (5 bases). Germline V CDR1 and CDR2: DFQATT, SNEGSKA (reference sequence). The CDR3 totals 14 residues. V was shortened by 3 bases and J by 0 bases, with 9 bases between the two germline ends. CDR3: CSARIGTSNQPQHF. In DNA form, the CDR3 reads TGCAGTGCTAGGATCGGGACTAGCAATCAGCCCCAGCATTTT.

Only a few counts were recorded for this clonotype. The chain links TRBV18 to TRBJ2-7; 8 nucleotides align to TRBD1. CDR3 size: 14 residues. Germline V gene sequence: CDR1 KGHSH, CDR2 LQKENI. The V gene end was trimmed by 3 bases and the J gene end by 6 bases; junction bases not matched to a gene: 7. Written as DNA, the CDR3 is TGTGCCAGCTCACCCCTAGGACAGGGCGGCGAGCAGTACTTC. It codes for CASSPLGQGGEQYF. Complete variable domain (other parts from reference TRBV18 and TRBJ2-7): NAGVMQNPRHLVRRRGQEARLRCSPMKGHSHVYWYRQLPEEGLKFMVYLQKENIIDESGMPKERFSAEFPKEGPSILRIQQVVRGDSAAYFCASSPLGQGGEQYFGPGTRLTVT.

This clonotype was counted at least ten times. The V call is TRBV24-1, the J call TRBJ2-1, with TRBD2 matching over 11 bases. The CDR3 consists of 20 residues. J lost 1 base, V lost 3 bases, and 13 bases had no gene match. Germline V gene sequence: CDR1 KGHDR, CDR2 SFDVKD. The CDR3 region is CATSDKLETSGKRSYNEQFF. For the CDR3, the DNA is TGTGCCACCAGTGATAAGTTGGAGACTAGCGGGAAGAGGTCCTACAATGAGCAGTTCTTC.

CDR3: CASAKTGGAGNTQYF. The CDR3 DNA is TGTGCCAGTGCAAAAACCGGGGGGGCTGGAAATACCCAGTACTTC. V usage is TRBV6-6 and J usage is TRBJ2-5; 8 positions agree with TRBD2. The CDR3 has 15 amino acids. V lost 9 bases, J lost 8 bases, and 17 bases stayed unmatched. Germline-derived CDR1 and CDR2 are MNHNY and SVGAGI (reference sequence).